The TCR beta chain under discussion was sequenced for a study of T cells after yellow fever vaccination. Study-wide findings and caveats: The booster response re-showed most primary clones: approximately 95% CD4, over 80% CD8.

MiXCR was run by TCRdb on the 5' RACE reads, yielding one entry per CDR3 protein. Among some 240,000 distinct CDR3 sequences listed, 3.6% were seen once. V shed 2 bases and J 4 bases; nucleotides not matched to a gene: 4. In germline, CDR1 is SEHNR, CDR2 FQNEAQ (reference sequence). This CDR3 is 14 amino acids long. There are many counts of this clonotype. Its antigen is not identified. This chain links TRBV7-9 with TRBJ2-5; 7 bases are shared with TRBD2. Sequences were derived from PBMCs, sampled 15 days after the yellow fever booster vaccination. The clonotype was recovered from a man younger than 30 who received the YFV17D yellow fever vaccine. The CDR3 region has the DNA TGTGCCAGCAGCTTAAGCGGGGCCGGAGAGACCCAGTACTTC. This codes for CASSLSGAGETQYF.